A single sample is the source of the 15 T cell receptor beta chains below, sequenced in a study of CD8+CD57+ T cells in acquired aplastic anemia. For sequencing, patients were chosen who had shown expansion of CD8+CD57+ cells by flow cytometry. Genomic DNA constituted the template upon which TCR beta VDJ and CDR3 profiling was performed. Via MiXCR, TCRdb re-called the reads, giving one row per CDR3 protein. The profile shows roughly 280,000 distinct CDR3 sequences, roughly 61% of them singletons. Sequenced input: sorted CD4+, CD8+, or CD8+CD57+ T cells (not recorded which) from PBMCs. The receptors were gathered from a human donor with aplastic anemia.

The V gene is TRBV7-2, the J gene TRBJ2-7; D possibly matches TRBD1 or TRBD2 (6 bases each). Germline V gives CDR1 SGHTA, CDR2 FQGNSA. The CDR3 totals 17 residues. V was clipped by 2 bases and J by 4 bases, with 21 bases between them. CDR3 DNA sequence: TGTGCCAGCAGCTTATCCCACATGGGGGGCGGAGGATACGAGCAGTACTTC. Its translation is CASSLSHMGGGGYEQYF.

This clonotype was detected once. In this CDR3 the conserved last residue, phenylalanine or tryptophan, is missing, so a read error is likely. No DNA is shown, since the ends of the CDR3 on it are uncertain; the CDR3 is the one TCRdb lists. V usage is TRBV3-1 and J usage is TRBJ2-5. The CDR3 adds up to 8 amino acids, both ends counted. Germline V gene lookup returns CDR1 LGHDT and CDR2 YNNKEL (reference sequence). This CDR3 is CASSPFGL.

V gene TRBV7-6 combines with J gene TRBJ2-7; D not certain. The CDR3 has 13 residues. Germline CDR1 is SGHVS and CDR2 is FNYEAQ. Trimming took 4 bases from V and 6 from J, leaving 13 bases between them. This chain's CDR3 is CASSYGRLGEQYF. DNA for the CDR3: TGTGCCAGCAGCTACGGTCGATTAGGCGAGCAGTACTTC.

This clonotype has a count of ten or more. The V and J genes are TRBV20-1 and TRBJ2-3; D unclear. Germline V gene data show CDR1 as DFQATT and CDR2 as SNEGSKA (reference sequence). The CDR3 extends over 14 amino acids. Trimming removed 6 bases from V and 0 bases from J, with 13 bases in between. In nucleotides, the CDR3 is TGCAGTGCGACTCGACCCCACAGCACAGATACGCAGTATTTT. It codes for CSATRPHSTDTQYF.

The gene calls are TRBV9 and TRBJ2-2; 9 bases match TRBD1. The CDR3 spans 17 residues. The germline CDR1 and CDR2 sequences are SGDLS and YYNGEE. V shed 4 bases and J 1 base; nucleotides not matched to a gene: 8. This CDR3 is CASSLAGTGMNTGELFF. CDR3 DNA: TGTGCCAGCAGCCTAGCTGGGACAGGGATGAACACCGGGGAGCTGTTTTTT.

The genes are TRBV3-1 and TRBJ2-1; 10 positions agree with TRBD2. J gave up 9 bases and V 0 bases, and 11 bases lay outside the gene matches. Germline CDR1 is LGHDT and CDR2 is YNNKEL (reference sequence). This CDR3 region has 17 residues. In DNA form, the CDR3 reads TGTGCCAGCAGCCAAGAACCTAGCGGGAGTAGGTCCAGTGAGCAGTTCTTC. As protein: CASSQEPSGSRSSEQFF.

CDR3 region: CASRVLAGGSYEQYF. CDR3 sequence (DNA): TGTGCCAGCAGAGTACTAGCGGGCGGTTCCTACGAGCAGTACTTC. This chain connects TRBV2 to TRBJ2-7, with TRBD2 identical over 9 bases. Germline V gene sequence: CDR1 SNHLY, CDR2 FYNNEI. The junction had 7 bases not matched to a gene; V was cut back by 6 bases and J by 1 base. The CDR3 runs 15 residues.

This clonotype was recorded at least ten times. The rearrangement links TRBV4-2 to TRBJ2-7, with a possible D match to TRBD1 (5 bases). The V gene lost 2 bases and the J gene lost 3 bases, with 11 bases spanning the gap. CDR1 is LGHNA and CDR2 is YNFKEQ in the germline V gene. This CDR3 region has 14 residues. In DNA, the CDR3 is TGTGCCAGCAGCCAAAAGGACACTGACTACGAGCAGTACTTC. The encoded protein is CASSQKDTDYEQYF.

This clonotype came up a few times. J is TRBJ2-1 and V is TRBV7-9, with TRBD2 matching over 7 bases. Trimming at V came to 5 bases and at J to 5 bases, leaving 9 bases not matched to a gene. The CDR3 totals 15 residues. Germline assignment: CDR1 SEHNR and CDR2 FQNEAQ (reference sequence). DNA for the CDR3: TGTGCCAGCAGCGCGCGGGGGAGCGAGCACAATGAGCAGTTCTTC. Encoded protein: CASSARGSEHNEQFF. Drawing the rest from reference TRBV7-9 and TRBJ2-1, the complete variable domain is DTGVSQNPRHKITKRGQNVTFRCDPISEHNRLYWYRQTLGQGPEFLTYFQNEAQLEKSRLLSDRFSAERPKGSFSTLEIQRTEQGDSAMYLCASSARGSEHNEQFFGPGTRLTVL.

This clonotype was seen ten or more times. This sequence joins TRBV20-1 and TRBJ1-2; the D is unclear. CDR1 and CDR2 from the germline V gene are DFQATT and SNEGSKA (reference sequence). V shed 3 bases and J shed 6 bases, with 11 bases lying between them. The CDR3 covers 12 residues. Here the CDR3 DNA reads TGCAGTGCTAGTCGGGCGAGGGATGGCTACACCTTC. Protein product: CSASRARDGYTF.

The gene calls are TRBV19 and TRBJ2-6, with unresolved D. The germline V gene has CDR1 LNHDA and CDR2 SQIVND (reference sequence). The CDR3 loop spans 15 amino acids. V lost 2 bases, J lost 0 bases, and 5 bases lay in between. The CDR3 spells CASSIMISGANVLTF. The CDR3 DNA sequence: TGTGCCAGTAGTATAATGATCTCTGGGGCCAACGTCCTGACTTTC.

The chain uses TRBV7-2 and TRBJ1-2; D is undetermined. CDR1 is SGHTA and CDR2 is FQGNSA in the germline V gene. The V gene lost 3 bases and the J gene lost 5 bases, with 7 bases spanning the gap. The CDR3 runs 12 residues. The CDR3 protein is CASSLETYGYTF. In nucleotides, the CDR3 is TGTGCCAGCAGCTTGGAGACTTATGGCTACACCTTC.

This rearrangement joins TRBV15 to TRBJ2-3; 10 nucleotides match TRBD2. This CDR3 has 16 residues. V was pared by 5 bases and J by 2 bases, with 7 bases of the junction left unmatched. The germline gives CDR1 LNHNV, CDR2 YYDKDF (reference sequence). The CDR3 bases are TGTGCCACCAGCTCCTACGGGACTAGCGACACAGATACGCAGTATTTT. Its protein product is CATSSYGTSDTDTQYF.

The chain has TRBV7-9 and TRBJ1-1; D unresolved. Trimming stripped 1 base from V and 4 bases from J, with 10 bases between. The CDR3 is 14 residues long. Germline lookup yields CDR1 SEHNR and CDR2 FQNEAQ (reference sequence). This chain's CDR3 is CASSLEERTTEAFF. As DNA, the CDR3 is TGTGCCAGCAGCTTAGAAGAACGGACCACTGAAGCTTTCTTT.

This clonotype was counted many times. The chain carries TRBV9 and TRBJ1-3; D unclear. From germline, CDR1 is SGDLS and CDR2 YYNGEE. Trimming left V 0 bases short and J 3 bases short, with 7 bases between. CDR3 length: 14 amino acids. The CDR3 DNA reads TGTGCCAGCAGCGTAGAGTGGAGTGGAAACACCATATATTTT. Its translation: CASSVEWSGNTIYF.